These T cell receptor beta chains were read from a single sample in a study of blood T cell repertoires in COVID-19. The assay was immunoSEQ multiplex PCR, and TCRdb's table has in-frame clones only and misses some. The sample yields some 270,000 clones, around 90% seen once. Sequencing used peripheral blood. All receptors derive from an older woman with COVID-19, enrolled during active disease. Each CDR3 is given with its conserved first and last residue. A D gene is named only where the DNA matches it firmly. Not every row has a clone size; where given, it reads once, few, many or a size class.

D gene: -
V gene: TRBV19
J gene: TRBJ1-2
clone size: -
CDR3 DNA: TGTGCCAGTAGTACCGGGAGGGTACGGGGCTACACCTTC
CDR3 protein: CASSTGRVRGYTF

D gene: TRBD1
V gene: TRBV5-1
J gene: TRBJ1-2
clone size: -
CDR3 DNA: TGCGCCAGCAGCCCGGGACAGGGGGTAATGGGGTATGGCTACACCTTC
CDR3 protein: CASSPGQGVMGYGYTF

D gene: -
V gene: TRBV27
J gene: TRBJ1-2
clone size: -
CDR3 DNA: TGTGCCAGCAAGAAAGGTGGCCAAGGAGGAAACGACTATGGCTACACCTTC
CDR3 protein: CASKKGGQGGNDYGYTF

D gene: TRBD1
V gene: TRBV30
J gene: TRBJ1-1
clone size: -
CDR3 DNA: TGTGCCTGGAGTGTACACAGGGGCACTGAAGCTTTCTTT
CDR3 protein: CAWSVHRGTEAFF

D gene: -
V gene: TRBV9
J gene: TRBJ1-1
clone size: -
CDR3 DNA: TGTGCCAGCAGCGTAGGAGTAGAGAACACTGAAGCTTTCTTT
CDR3 protein: CASSVGVENTEAFF

D gene: TRBD1
V gene: TRBV7-2
J gene: TRBJ2-7
clone size: once
CDR3 DNA: TGTGCCAGCAGCTTAGCCGGACAGGGAGTAGGCGAGCAGTACTTC
CDR3 protein: CASSLAGQGVGEQYF

D gene: -
V gene: TRBV29-1
J gene: TRBJ1-2
clone size: few
CDR3 DNA: TGCAGCGTTGATGCTGGGGCCGGTTTAGGGTCATTGGGGGGCTATGGCTACACCTTC
CDR3 protein: CSVDAGAGLGSLGGYGYTF

D gene: TRBD1
V gene: TRBV28
J gene: TRBJ1-2
clone size: -
CDR3 DNA: TGTGCCAGTAAGGGACAGGACTCAGTCCTTATCGGCTACACCTTC
CDR3 protein: CASKGQDSVLIGYTF

D gene: -
V gene: TRBV10-2
J gene: TRBJ1-5
clone size: few
CDR3 DNA: TGCGCCAGCAGTGAATCAGGGGTGGGTCAGCCCCAGCATTTT
CDR3 protein: CASSESGVGQPQHF

D gene: TRBD2
V gene: TRBV19
J gene: TRBJ2-7
clone size: -
CDR3 DNA: TGTGCCAGTAGTATAGGTAGCGGGGAAACTTACGAGCAGTACTTC
CDR3 protein: CASSIGSGETYEQYF

D gene: -
V gene: TRBV18
J gene: TRBJ2-7
clone size: -
CDR3 DNA: TGTGCCAGCTCACCTAGGCAGGGCCCCCACTACGAGCAGTACTTC
CDR3 protein: CASSPRQGPHYEQYF

D gene: -
V gene: TRBV5-4
J gene: TRBJ1-1
clone size: -
CDR3 DNA: TGTGCCAGCAGCCCCGGTTCCTACACTGAAGCTTTCTTT
CDR3 protein: CASSPGSYTEAFF

D gene: -
V gene: TRBV27
J gene: TRBJ1-1
clone size: -
CDR3 DNA: TGTGCCAGCAGGTCGGCAGGGGAGGGGACTGAAGCTTTCTTT
CDR3 protein: CASRSAGEGTEAFF

D gene: -
V gene: TRBV12-3/TRBV12-4
J gene: TRBJ2-2
clone size: -
CDR3 DNA: TGTGCCAGCAGTTTATCGTCCGGGGAGCTGTTTTTT
CDR3 protein: CASSLSSGELFF

D gene: -
V gene: TRBV19
J gene: TRBJ1-2
clone size: -
CDR3 DNA: TGTGCCAGTAGTCAGGGGTACTATGGCTACACCTTC
CDR3 protein: CASSQGYYGYTF